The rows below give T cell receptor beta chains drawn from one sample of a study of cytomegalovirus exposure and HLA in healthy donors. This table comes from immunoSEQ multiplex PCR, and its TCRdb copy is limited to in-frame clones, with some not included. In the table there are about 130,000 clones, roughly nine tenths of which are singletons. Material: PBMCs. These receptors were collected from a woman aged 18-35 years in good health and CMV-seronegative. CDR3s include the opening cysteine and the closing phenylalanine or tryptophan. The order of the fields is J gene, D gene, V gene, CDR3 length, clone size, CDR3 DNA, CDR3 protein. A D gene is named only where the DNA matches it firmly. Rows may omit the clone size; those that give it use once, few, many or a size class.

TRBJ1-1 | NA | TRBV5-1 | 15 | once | TGCGCCAGCAGCTTGATCGGGGGAGGGGACACTGAAGCTTTCTTT | CASSLIGGGDTEAFF
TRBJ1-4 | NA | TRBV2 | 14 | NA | TGTGCCAGCTTTCGGGAACAGGGTAGTGAAAAACTGTTTTTT | CASFREQGSEKLFF
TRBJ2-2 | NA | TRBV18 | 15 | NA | TGTGCCAGCTCGGAGCTTACAGGGGAGGCCGGGGAGCTGTTTTTT | CASSELTGEAGELFF
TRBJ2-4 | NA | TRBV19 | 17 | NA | TGTGCCAGTAGTATAGCCCACAGAGATCTAGCCAAAAACATTCAGTACTTC | CASSIAHRDLAKNIQYF
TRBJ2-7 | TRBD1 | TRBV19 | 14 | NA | TGTGCCAGTAGCTGGGGACAGGGATACTACGAGCAGTACTTC | CASSWGQGYYEQYF
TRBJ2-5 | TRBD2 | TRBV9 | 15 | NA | TGTGCCAGCAGCTGGGCGGGGGGCCTAGGGGAGACCCAGTACTTC | CASSWAGGLGETQYF
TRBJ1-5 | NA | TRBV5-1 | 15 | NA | TGCGCCAGCAGCTTGGGCGGCAGGGTGGAGGGGCCCCAGCATTTT | CASSLGGRVEGPQHF
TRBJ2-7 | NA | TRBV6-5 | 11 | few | TGTGCCAGCAGGAGGGGAGGCGAGCAGTACTTC | CASRRGGEQYF
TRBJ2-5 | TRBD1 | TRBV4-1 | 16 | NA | TGCGCCAGCAGCCTCACTATTGACAGGGGGCAAGAGACCCAGTACTTC | CASSLTIDRGQETQYF
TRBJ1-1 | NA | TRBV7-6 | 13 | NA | TGTGCCAGCAGCTTCTCCGTGAACACTGAAGCTTTCTTT | CASSFSVNTEAFF
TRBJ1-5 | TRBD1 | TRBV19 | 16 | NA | TGTGCCAGTAGTGTACCGGGACAGGGCGGTAATCAGCCCCAGCATTTT | CASSVPGQGGNQPQHF
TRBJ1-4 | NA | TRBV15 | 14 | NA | TGTGCCACCAGCAGAGACAGGGGAGCTGAAAAACTGTTTTTT | CATSRDRGAEKLFF
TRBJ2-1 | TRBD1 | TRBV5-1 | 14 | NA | TGCGCCAGCAGCACCCGGACAGGGCCCAATGAGCAGTTCTTC | CASSTRTGPNEQFF
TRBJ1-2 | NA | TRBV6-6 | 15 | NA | TGTGCCAGCAGTTATGCGAAAGGGAGGAGTTATGGCTACACCTTC | CASSYAKGRSYGYTF